A selection of T cell receptor beta chains follows, all from one sample in a study of monozygotic twins with inflammatory bowel disease. TCRdb reanalyzed the 5' RACE reads, giving one entry per CDR3 protein sequence and no DNA. Recorded here are about 43,000 distinct CDR3 sequences; the top ten clones represent approximately 5.3%. Sequencing was carried out using blood. All receptors derive from a human donor with ulcerative colitis or Crohn's disease, or a healthy co-twin of an affected twin (not recorded which). Both conserved end residues are part of each CDR3. Clone size is shown for a subset of rows, as once, few, many or a class of expanded clone.

CDR3 length	V gene	J gene	clone size	CDR3 protein
14	TRBV27	TRBJ2-5	-	CASSSRDSQETQYF
17	TRBV4-3	TRBJ2-7	-	CASSHGTSGGAPYEQYF
17	TRBV20-1	TRBJ1-6	-	CSASARGNGRYNSPLHF
17	TRBV7-6	TRBJ1-1	-	CASSTPQFGGANTEAFF
14	TRBV6-6	TRBJ1-3	-	CASSYGASGNTIYF
15	TRBV11-2	TRBJ2-5	-	CASSFNRGRYETQYF
15	TRBV11-3	TRBJ2-4	-	CASSRGPVGGNIQYF
13	TRBV5-1	TRBJ2-5	-	CASSWTAQETQYF
13	TRBV30	TRBJ1-1	-	CAWSVSALSEAFF
14	TRBV3-1	TRBJ1-6	-	CASSVSGYNSPLHF
12	TRBV20-1	TRBJ2-1	-	CSQGGGYNEQFF
16	TRBV7-2	TRBJ2-7	-	CASSFTGQAGSYEQYF
15	TRBV15	TRBJ1-3	-	CATSRDPGAGNTIYF
15	TRBV7-9	TRBJ1-2	-	CASSLAGGTNYGYTF
16	TRBV28	TRBJ2-6	-	CASSLGRDRVGNVLTF
16	TRBV3-1	TRBJ2-5	-	CASSLWTSGRGETQYF
14	TRBV20-1	TRBJ2-7	-	CSADGQGASYEQYF
15	TRBV7-8	TRBJ2-1	-	CASTSSGGAYHEQFF
13	TRBV12-3/TRBV12-4	TRBJ1-5	-	CASRQTGTGPQHF
15	TRBV20-1	TRBJ1-1	-	CSARLGRGRNTEAFF
22	TRBV28	TRBJ2-4	-	CASRENRGTSGSLLGAKNIQYF
15	TRBV11-3	TRBJ2-1	-	CASSWGTRGGNEQFF
16	TRBV29-1	TRBJ2-1	-	CSARGASADSYNEQFF
14	TRBV10-3	TRBJ2-3	medium-sized	CAIRAAGFTDTQYF
17	TRBV7-8	TRBJ2-1	-	CASSLAGASGSYGEQFF
16	TRBV5-1	TRBJ2-5	-	CASSIGSSGAQETQYF
14	TRBV7-3	TRBJ2-2	-	CASSWEGLSGELFF
15	TRBV7-2	TRBJ1-2	-	CASSYRDSSYGGYTF
14	TRBV5-1	TRBJ1-1	-	CASSLAGQNTEAFF
15	TRBV7-2	TRBJ2-3	-	CASRLIAGGPDTQYF
13	TRBV9	TRBJ2-5	-	CASSVGDRVPLDF
12	TRBV7-2	TRBJ1-4	-	CASSSYQGVLFF
11	TRBV20-1	TRBJ2-5	-	CSANRGETQYF
18	TRBV11-1	TRBJ2-6	-	CASSLGGQGSTGANVLTF
14	TRBV6-1	TRBJ2-5	-	CASSALRGGETQYF
17	TRBV10-3	TRBJ2-7	-	CAISESLAGGRSYEQYF
14	TRBV13	TRBJ2-7	-	CASSLNRGRIEQYF